This T cell receptor (beta chain) was retrieved from a study of long-term antiretroviral therapy in people with HIV. Study-level findings and limits: CDR3 length ranges were narrower in HIV repertoires than in controls.

Between the trimmed V and J ends, which lost 4 bases and 7 bases, there was a span of 14 bases. The CDR3 consists of 13 residues. Germline V lookup: CDR1 SGHDT, CDR2 YYEEEE. immunoSEQ v3.0 was run at survey level. TCRdb's copy holds only in-frame clones and misses some; the assay was immunoSEQ multiplex PCR. The data contain over 20,000 clones, about 85% of them singletons. Details on this clone: Its antigen is as yet unknown.

This sequence originates from a woman under 40 with HIV. The chain recombines TRBV5-6 with TRBJ1-1; maybe TRBD1 (5 bases). The source material was unsorted PBMCs, sampled 1.9 years after starting antiretroviral therapy. The CDR3 sequence: CASSAGDGLEAFF. The CDR3 DNA follows: TGTGCCAGCAGCGCCGGGGACGGCCTTGAAGCTTTCTTT.